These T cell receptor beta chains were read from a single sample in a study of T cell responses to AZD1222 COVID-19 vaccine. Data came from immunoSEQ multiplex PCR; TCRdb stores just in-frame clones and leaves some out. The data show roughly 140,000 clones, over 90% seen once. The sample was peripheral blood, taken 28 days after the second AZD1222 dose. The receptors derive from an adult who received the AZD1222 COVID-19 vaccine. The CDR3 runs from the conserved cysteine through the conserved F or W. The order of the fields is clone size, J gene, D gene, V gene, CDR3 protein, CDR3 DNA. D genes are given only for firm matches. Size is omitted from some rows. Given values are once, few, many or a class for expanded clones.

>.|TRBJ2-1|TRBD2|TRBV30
CAWSVLSRLAGGIDEQFF
TGTGCCTGGAGTGTACTTTCGAGACTAGCGGGGGGGATTGATGAGCAGTTCTTC
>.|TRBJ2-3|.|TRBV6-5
CASAYSYTQYF
TGTGCCAGCGCGTACTCCTATACGCAGTATTTT
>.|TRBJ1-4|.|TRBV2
CASRQVGKTEKLFF
TGTGCCAGCAGACAAGTCGGGAAAACTGAAAAACTGTTTTTT
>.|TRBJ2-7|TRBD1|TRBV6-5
CASSRRQGAKNEQYF
TGTGCCAGCAGCCGAAGACAGGGGGCGAAAAACGAGCAGTACTTC
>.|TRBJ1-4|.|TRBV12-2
CARNQPGEKLFF
TGTGCAAGGAACCAGCCGGGCGAAAAACTGTTTTTT
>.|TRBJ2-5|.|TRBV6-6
CASSYSGGLRETQYF
TGTGCCAGCAGTTACTCGGGGGGGCTGAGAGAGACCCAGTACTTC
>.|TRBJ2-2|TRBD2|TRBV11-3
CASSPRTSPNTGELFF
TGTGCCAGCAGCCCGCGGACTAGTCCGAACACCGGGGAGCTGTTTTTT
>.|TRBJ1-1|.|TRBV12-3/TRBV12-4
CASSLLNTEAFF
TGTGCCAGCAGTTTACTTAACACTGAAGCTTTCTTT
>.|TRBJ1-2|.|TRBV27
CASSLGQAPYYGYTF
TGTGCCAGCAGTTTAGGGCAGGCTCCCTACTATGGCTACACCTTC
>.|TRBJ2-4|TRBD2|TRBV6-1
CASSEASGGANIQYF
TGTGCCAGCAGTGAAGCTAGCGGGGGGGCAAACATTCAGTACTTC
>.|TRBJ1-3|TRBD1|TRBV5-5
CASSLMVVTGQGNTIYF
TGTGCCAGCAGCTTGATGGTGGTGACAGGGCAAGGAAACACCATATATTTT
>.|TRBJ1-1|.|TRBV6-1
CASSERPNTEAFF
TGTGCCAGCAGTGAGCGGCCGAACACTGAAGCTTTCTTT
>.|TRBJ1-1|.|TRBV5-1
CASSLNDGTEAFF
TGCGCCAGCAGCTTGAACGATGGCACTGAAGCTTTCTTT
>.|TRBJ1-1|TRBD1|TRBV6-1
CASSGQGNTEAFF
TGTGCCAGCAGTGGACAGGGAAACACTGAAGCTTTCTTT
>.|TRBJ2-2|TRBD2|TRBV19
CATLASGSITGELFF
TGTGCCACACTCGCAAGCGGGAGTATTACCGGGGAGCTGTTTTTT
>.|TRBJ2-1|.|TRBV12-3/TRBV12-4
CASSPENEQFF
TGTGCCAGCAGCCCAGAGAATGAGCAGTTCTTC
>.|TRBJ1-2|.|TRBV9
CASSAILKEGVWYGYTF
TGTGCCAGCAGCGCTATATTAAAGGAGGGGGTCTGGTATGGCTACACCTTC
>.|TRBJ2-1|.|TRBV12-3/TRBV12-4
CASSLGDEQFF
TGTGCCAGCAGTCTAGGGGATGAGCAGTTCTTC
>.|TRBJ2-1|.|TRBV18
CASSPLGLMSSYNEQFF
TGTGCCAGCTCACCACTAGGACTTATGAGCTCCTACAATGAGCAGTTCTTC
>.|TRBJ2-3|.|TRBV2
CARGPGVPDTQYF
TGTGCCAGAGGACCAGGGGTCCCAGATACGCAGTATTTT
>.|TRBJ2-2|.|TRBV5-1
CASSLVPSGELFF
TGCGCCAGCAGCTTGGTTCCAAGCGGGGAGCTGTTTTTT
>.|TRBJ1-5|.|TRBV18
CASSPQNSNQPQHF
TGTGCCAGCTCACCACAGAATAGCAATCAGCCCCAGCATTTT
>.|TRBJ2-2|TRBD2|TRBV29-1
CSVGLAGGPNGELFF
TGCAGCGTAGGACTAGCGGGAGGGCCGAACGGGGAGCTGTTTTTT
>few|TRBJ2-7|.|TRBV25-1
CASTGAYEQYF
TGTGCCAGCACAGGGGCCTACGAGCAGTACTTC
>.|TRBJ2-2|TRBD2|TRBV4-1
CASSPLGTSGGTGELFF
TGCGCCAGCAGCCCCTTGGGGACTAGCGGGGGGACCGGGGAGCTGTTTTTT
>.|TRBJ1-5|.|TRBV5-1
CASSRGGRDQPQHF
TGCGCCAGCAGCCGCGGGGGGCGAGATCAGCCCCAGCATTTT
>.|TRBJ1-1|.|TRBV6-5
CASRTGIAEAFF
TGTGCCAGCAGAACAGGGATCGCTGAAGCTTTCTTT
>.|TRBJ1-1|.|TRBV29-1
CSVVGTEAFF
TGCAGCGTTGTCGGCACTGAAGCTTTCTTT
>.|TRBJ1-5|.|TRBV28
CASSSASNQPQHF
TGTGCCAGCAGTTCCGCTAGCAATCAGCCCCAGCATTTT
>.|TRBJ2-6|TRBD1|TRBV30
CACKQGNSGANVLTF
TGTGCCTGTAAACAGGGGAACTCTGGGGCCAACGTCCTGACTTTC
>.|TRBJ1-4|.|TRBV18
CASSPGEFNEKLFF
TGTGCCAGCTCACCGGGAGAATTTAATGAAAAACTGTTTTTT
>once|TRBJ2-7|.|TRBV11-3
CASSRGGAYEQYF
TGTGCCAGCAGCAGAGGGGGGGCCTACGAGCAGTACTTC
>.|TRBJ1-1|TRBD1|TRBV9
CASSPAGQPNTEAFF
TGTGCCAGCAGCCCCGCGGGACAGCCCAACACTGAAGCTTTCTTT
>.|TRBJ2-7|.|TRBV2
CASSEMGPEQYF
TGTGCCAGCAGCGAAATGGGACCTGAGCAGTACTTC
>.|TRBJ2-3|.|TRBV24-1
CATSVPSTDTQYF
TGTGCCACCAGTGTCCCTAGCACAGATACGCAGTATTTT
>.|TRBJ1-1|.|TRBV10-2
CASRSRQGNTEAFF
TGCGCCAGCAGGTCGCGGCAGGGGAACACTGAAGCTTTCTTT
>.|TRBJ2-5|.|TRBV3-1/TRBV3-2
CASSGEIADQETQYF
TGTGCCAGCAGCGGGGAGATAGCGGACCAAGAGACCCAGTACTTC
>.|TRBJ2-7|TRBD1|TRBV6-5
CASSPGTGDEQYF
TGTGCCAGCAGCCCCGGGACAGGGGACGAGCAGTACTTC
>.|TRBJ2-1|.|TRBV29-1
CSVPGNEQFF
TGCAGCGTTCCGGGCAATGAGCAGTTCTTC
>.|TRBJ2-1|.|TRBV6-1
CASSEAHGASSYNEQFF
TGTGCCAGCAGTGAAGCGCATGGTGCGAGCTCCTACAATGAGCAGTTCTTC
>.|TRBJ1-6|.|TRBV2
CASSEAGGHTNSPLHF
TGTGCCAGCAGTGAGGCGGGGGGACACACTAATTCACCCCTCCACTTT
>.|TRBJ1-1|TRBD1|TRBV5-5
CASSFEDRGLRNTEAFF
TGTGCCAGCAGCTTCGAGGACAGGGGGTTAAGGAACACTGAAGCTTTCTTT
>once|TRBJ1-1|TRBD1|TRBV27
CASSPYRDRGRRTEAFF
TGTGCCAGCAGCCCTTATAGGGACAGGGGGCGTAGGACTGAAGCTTTCTTT
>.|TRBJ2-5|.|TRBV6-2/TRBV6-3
CASSYTRGETQYF
TGTGCCAGCAGTTATACCCGGGGGGAGACCCAGTACTTC
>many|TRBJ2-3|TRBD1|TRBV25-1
CASSTRDRVGNTQYF
TGTGCCAGCAGTACCCGGGACAGGGTGGGAAATACGCAGTATTTT
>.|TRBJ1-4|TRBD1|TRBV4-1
CASSPRTGAATNEKLFF
TGCGCCAGCAGCCCCCGGACAGGGGCCGCAACTAATGAAAAACTGTTTTTT
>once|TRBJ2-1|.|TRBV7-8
CASSLVGGLQYNEQFF
TGTGCCAGCAGCTTAGTAGGGGGGCTACAATACAATGAGCAGTTCTTC
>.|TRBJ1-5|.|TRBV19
CASSKTETRQPQHF
TGTGCCAGTAGTAAGACAGAGACTCGACAGCCCCAGCATTTT
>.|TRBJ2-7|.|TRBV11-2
CASSSVGGRLYEQYF
TGTGCCAGCAGCTCTGTGGGGGGCAGGCTCTACGAGCAGTACTTC
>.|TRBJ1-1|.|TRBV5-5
CASRQWNEAFF
TGTGCCAGCCGTCAGTGGAATGAAGCTTTCTTT
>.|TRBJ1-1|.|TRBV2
CAPGGRNTEAFF
TGTGCCCCCGGGGGCAGGAACACTGAAGCTTTCTTT
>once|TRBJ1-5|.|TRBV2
CASRQTNQPQHF
TGTGCCAGCCGACAGACCAATCAGCCCCAGCATTTT
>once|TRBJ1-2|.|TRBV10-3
CAISEAAVSAYGYTF
TGTGCCATCAGTGAGGCTGCAGTTTCGGCCTATGGCTACACCTTC